This TCR beta chain was captured in a study of shared clonotypes between healthy human individuals. Sequenced by immunoSEQ multiplex PCR; TCRdb stores in-frame clones only, minus some. The repertoire includes approximately 720,000 clones, more than 70% of them detected once, and about 1.7% sits in the top ten. The donor population consisted of healthy HIV-negative adults with no recent acute infections or vaccinations. Germline CDR1 SGHTA, CDR2 FQGNSA. This CDR3 is 13 amino acids long. V lost 6 bases and J 7 bases, leaving 13 bases between the germline ends. The sequenced sample consisted of memory CD4+ T cells sorted from blood. The subset here: CD45RA-negative fraction. The source is a woman aged 25 to 39 in good health. This chain connects TRBV7-2 to TRBJ2-1, with D perhaps assigned TRBD1 or TRBD2 (6 bases each). In nucleotides, the CDR3 is TGTGCCAGCAGAGTAGGGGGGCGTAATGAGCAGTTCTTC. This sequence encodes CASRVGGRNEQFF.